This TCR beta chain was retrieved from a study of T cell responses to AZD1222 COVID-19 vaccine. Regarding this clone: What it binds is unknown.

General observations from the study: Across the whole spike, CD4 TCRs peaked at regions 160-218 and 743-854.

Some clones are missing from TCRdb's copy, which holds only in-frame ones; the method was immunoSEQ multiplex PCR. The sample includes around 78,000 clones, nearly 85% of them seen just once. This receptor was taken from an adult in good health. The input for sequencing was peripheral blood, taken on day 0 of AZD1222 vaccination.

The DNA of the CDR3 is TGTGCCAGCAGCTTCTCAGGGGAGACCTACGAGCAGTACTTC. Residues: CASSFSGETYEQYF. The chain combines TRBV9 with TRBJ2-7; possible D gene TRBD1, 6 bases. V lost 4 bases and J 2 bases, leaving 13 bases between the germline ends. This CDR3 contains 14 residues. Germline V gives CDR1 SGDLS, CDR2 YYNGEE.